The present T cell receptor (beta chain) was sequenced within a study of blood T cell repertoires in COVID-19. As for the study in general: Sites across the United States, Italy and Spain contributed samples from acute and convalescent COVID-19. PBMCs, B-cell-depleted T cells, or T cells were the source of the cDNA or gDNA that made up the material.

Authors' data handling: Counts of nucleated cells, estimated from reference gene primer amplification, were obtained. Sequenced by immunoSEQ multiplex PCR; TCRdb stores in-frame clones only, minus some. Clone size and the V and J calls come from that table; the DNA yielded D and trimming. The sample records around 30,000 clones, approximately 85% being singletons. Losses at the gene ends were 5 bases for V and 5 bases for J; bases not matched to a gene: 6. The CDR3 has 14 amino acids. Germline V gene sequence: CDR1 KGHDR, CDR2 SFDVKD. The sequenced sample consisted of peripheral blood. This TCR came from a human donor in a cohort sampled during active COVID-19. V gene TRBV24-1 combines with J gene TRBJ2-3, with 7 positions matching TRBD2. The CDR3 DNA reads TGTGCCACCAGTGCGGGAGGCCTTGGAGATACGCAGTATTTT. Residues: CATSAGGLGDTQYF.